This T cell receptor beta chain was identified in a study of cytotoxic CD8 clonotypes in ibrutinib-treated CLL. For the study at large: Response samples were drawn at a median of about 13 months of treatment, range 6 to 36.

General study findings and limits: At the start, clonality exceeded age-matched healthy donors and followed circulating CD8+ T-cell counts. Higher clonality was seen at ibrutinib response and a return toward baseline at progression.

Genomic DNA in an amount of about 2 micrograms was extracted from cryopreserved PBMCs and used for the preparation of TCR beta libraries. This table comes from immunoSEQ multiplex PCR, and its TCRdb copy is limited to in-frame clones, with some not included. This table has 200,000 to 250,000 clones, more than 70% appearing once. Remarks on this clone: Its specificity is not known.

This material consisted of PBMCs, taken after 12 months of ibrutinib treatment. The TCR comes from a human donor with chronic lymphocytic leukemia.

The CDR3: CASSASSGGAPDTQYF. The CDR3 nucleotides are TGCGCCAGCAGCGCCTCTAGCGGGGGGGCCCCAGATACGCAGTATTTT. The genes are TRBV5-1 and TRBJ2-3, with TRBD2 matching over 12 bases. The CDR3 runs 16 residues. The V and J ends lost 4 bases and 4 bases, in that order; junction bases with no gene match: 7. Germline V gene data show CDR1 as SGHRS and CDR2 as YFSETQ.